The entry that follows covers one TCR beta chain sequence. This specimen belongs to a study of early T cells in non-severe SARS-CoV-2 infection. The germline V gene has CDR1 SGHRS and CDR2 YFSETQ. V was clipped by 6 bases and J by 0 bases, with 11 bases between them. The CDR3 is made up of 14 amino acids. Individual cDNA molecules received unique molecular identifiers during library preparation. TCRdb itself ran the 5' RACE reads through MiXCR, one entry per CDR3 protein. The sample holds approximately 40,000 distinct CDR3 sequences, 9.9% seen once. This sequence was found in an adult who was a healthcare worker with PCR-confirmed SARS-CoV-2 infection or an uninfected control (not recorded which). The sequenced sample consisted of whole blood. The chain has TRBV5-1 and TRBJ2-3; D is ambiguous. CDR3 sequence: CASINDTSTDTQYF. CDR3 DNA sequence: TGCGCCAGCATAAACGATACTAGCACAGATACGCAGTATTTT.